This passage covers 19 T cell receptor beta chains from one sample sequenced in a study of PD-1 blockade in classical Hodgkin lymphoma (dated by TCRdb to about 2020). The time point label, as the study defines it: cycle 4 day 1 (C4D1), after 5 to 7 weeks of nivolumab. Every trial patient had relapsed after autologous stem cell transplantation, and cohorts A, B and C differed in prior brentuximab vedotin exposure. Magnetic negative selection with a Miltenyi CD8+ T cell isolation kit was used to purify CD8+ T cells from thawed PBMCs. Library generation was performed with the immunoSEQ multiplex PCR assay. The immuneACCESS repertoire file appears here via TCRdb, limited to in-frame rearrangements. These files lack a portion of the clones; in checked studies, under half of the deficit traces to unresolved V genes, and the cause of the others is not known. Across this sample there are about 2,700 clones, with roughly 65% seen only once. Clones ranked in the top ten supply roughly 31% of the sample.

Sequencing was performed on CD8+ T cells from blood, taken before the fourth cycle of nivolumab. These receptors were collected from a human donor with classical Hodgkin lymphoma.

This clone is hyperexpanded by share. The rearrangement joins TRBV5-8 to TRBJ1-1, with D perhaps TRBD1 (5 bases). This CDR3 is 14 amino acids long. Trimming shortened V by 4 bases and J by 3 bases, and 13 bases separated the two germline ends. From germline, CDR1 is SGHTS and CDR2 YDEGEE. The CDR3 protein is CASSGGPYDTEAFF. The CDR3 DNA follows: TGTGCCAGCAGCGGGGGACCTTACGACACTGAAGCTTTCTTT.

This clone appeared a single time. The chain joins TRBV28 to TRBJ2-7; 11 nucleotides line up with TRBD2. The V gene's germline CDR1 is MDHEN and CDR2 SYDVKM. This CDR3 region has 13 residues. V lost 6 bases, J lost 5 bases, and 3 bases stayed unmatched. The CDR3 is CASSSLAGDEQYF. CDR3 nucleotide sequence: TGTGCCAGCAGCTCACTAGCGGGAGACGAGCAGTACTTC.

This sequence joins TRBV7-9 and TRBJ2-5; no firm D call. CDR3 length equals 14 residues. CDR1 is SEHNR, CDR2 FQNEAQ, per germline (reference sequence). The germline V and J ends were trimmed by 1 base and 5 bases, with 11 bases remaining between them. CDR3 residues: CASSLVGLSETQYF. In DNA, the CDR3 is TGTGCCAGCAGCTTAGTAGGTCTTTCCGAGACCCAGTACTTC. The full variable domain, in which reference TRBV7-9 and TRBJ2-5 provide the parts outside the CDR3, is DTGVSQNPRHKITKRGQNVTFRCDPISEHNRLYWYRQTLGQGPEFLTYFQNEAQLEKSRLLSDRFSAERPKGSFSTLEIQRTEQGDSAMYLCASSLVGLSETQYFGPGTRLLVL.

This clone was seen a handful of times. The V call is TRBV5-6, the J call TRBJ2-7; TRBD1 aligns across 9 bases. Germline lookup yields CDR1 SGHDT and CDR2 YYEEEE. CDR3 length equals 12 residues. Germline trimming cut 7 bases from V and 3 bases from J; bases unmatched to any gene: 2. In nucleotides, the CDR3 is TGTGCCAGCTCGACAGGGGGCTACGAGCAGTACTTC. This translates into CASSTGGYEQYF.

The rearrangement joins TRBV13 to TRBJ2-3; the D is unclear. The V and J ends lost 1 base and 0 bases respectively, with 5 bases between them. The CDR3 runs 14 residues. CDR1 PRHDT and CDR2 FYEKMQ come from the germline V gene (reference sequence). The CDR3 DNA reads TGTGCCAGCAGCTTAGACGGTAGCACAGATACGCAGTATTTT. This gives the protein CASSLDGSTDTQYF.

The rearrangement links TRBV7-2 to TRBJ1-1; D might be TRBD1 (5 bases). The CDR3 is made up of 14 amino acids. From germline, CDR1 is SGHTA and CDR2 FQGNSA. The V end lost 5 bases, the J end lost 3 bases, and 13 bases lay between the germline ends. DNA of the CDR3: TGTGCCAGCAGCGGGGGACCTTACGACACTGAAGCTTTCTTT. Its translation is CASSGGPYDTEAFF.

By its share, this clone is medium-sized. The chain carries TRBV6-5 and TRBJ1-2; the match to TRBD1 covers 8 bases. V lost 5 bases to trimming and J lost 4 bases; unmatched junction nucleotides: 9. Germline V gene sequence: CDR1 MNHEY, CDR2 SVGAGI. The CDR3 length is 15 residues. The chain's CDR3 is CASSTRTGIVYGYTF. In DNA form, the CDR3 reads TGTGCCAGCAGTACCCGGACAGGGATTGTCTATGGCTACACCTTC.

The rearrangement uses TRBV6-5 and TRBJ2-2; D is uncertain. Deletions cut 8 bases from V and 4 bases from J, with 8 bases between. Germline CDR1 reads MNHEY; CDR2 reads SVGAGI. The CDR3 contains 12 residues. DNA for the CDR3: TGTGCCAGCGGCTTACCCACCGGGGAGCTGTTTTTT. Translation: CASGLPTGELFF.

The rearrangement links TRBV7-2 to TRBJ2-2, with D tentatively TRBD1 (6 bases). Trimming removed 3 bases from V and 6 bases from J, with 14 bases in between. CDR3 length: 15 amino acids. From germline, CDR1 is SGHTA and CDR2 FQGNSA. The CDR3 is CASSFGQGPPGELFF. Written as DNA, the CDR3 is TGTGCCAGCAGCTTTGGTCAGGGGCCCCCCGGGGAGCTGTTTTTT.

V and J are TRBV28 and TRBJ2-3, with TRBD2 matching over 11 bases. Germline V gene sequence: CDR1 MDHEN, CDR2 SYDVKM. The V and J ends lost 5 bases and 1 base, in that order; junction bases with no gene match: 5. The CDR3 runs to 16 residues. The CDR3 DNA reads TGTGCCAGCAGTCTACTAGCGGGAGTGGGCACAGATACGCAGTATTTT. Amino acid sequence: CASSLLAGVGTDTQYF.

This chain connects TRBV18 to TRBJ2-7, with D uncertain. The V gene's germline CDR1 is KGHSH and CDR2 LQKENI. The CDR3 length is 11 residues. Trimming pared 6 bases from V and 0 bases from J, leaving 3 bases between. CDR3 coding DNA: TGTGCCAGCTCCCACTCCTACGAGCAGTACTTC. It is translated as CASSHSYEQYF.

On this clone: Sequence at one end of the junction differs from germline and may be a read error. The CDR3 here is CASSQIQGAQALGF. In DNA, the CDR3 is TGTGCCAGCAGCCAAATACAGGGGGCGCAGGCATTAGGATTT. The chain recombines TRBV27 with TRBJ1-1; 9 bases are shared with TRBD1. Germline V lookup: CDR1 MNHEY, CDR2 SMNVEV (reference sequence). CDR3 length: 14 residues.

J is TRBJ1-1 and V is TRBV29-1, with D possibly TRBD1 on 6 matching bases. V was cut by 4 bases and J by 1 base, with 10 bases left in between. This CDR3 is 13 amino acids long. Germline-derived CDR1 and CDR2 are SQVTM and ANQGSEA. The CDR3 sequence is CSVVGGKNTEAFF. The CDR3 coding sequence is TGCAGCGTTGTAGGGGGGAAGAACACTGAAGCTTTCTTT.

The CDR3 loop reads CASSLGSVNEQYF. The CDR3 coding sequence is TGTGCCAGCAGTTTAGGGTCAGTTAACGAGCAGTACTTC. The chain carries TRBV27 and TRBJ2-7; D ambiguous. This CDR3 comprises 13 residues. Trimming pared 2 bases from V and 5 bases from J, leaving 10 bases between. Germline V gene lookup returns CDR1 MNHEY and CDR2 SMNVEV (reference sequence).

The chain couples TRBV6-1 to TRBJ2-2; D not resolved. The V and J ends lost 10 bases and 5 bases respectively, with 11 bases between them. Germline CDR1 reads MNHNS; CDR2 reads SASEGT. The CDR3 totals 12 residues. The CDR3 DNA follows: TGTGCCACGAAACATGGGACCGGGGAGCTGTTTTTT. This encodes CATKHGTGELFF.

This clone was seen only a few times. V gene TRBV27 combines with J gene TRBJ2-7, with a weak D call TRBD1 (6 bases). Germline values: CDR1 MNHEY, CDR2 SMNVEV (reference sequence). The CDR3 consists of 15 residues. V lost 6 bases and J 6 bases, leaving 21 bases between the germline ends. Here the CDR3 DNA reads TGTGCCAGCAGCCGATTGAACAGGGATGGTTTCGAGCAGTACTTC. As protein: CASSRLNRDGFEQYF.

This clone was seen once. The chain carries TRBV30 and TRBJ2-7; 9 bases map to TRBD1. This CDR3 has 17 residues. After removal of 3 bases from V and 3 bases from J, the junction contained 15 bases not matched to a gene. Per the germline V gene, CDR1 is GTSNPN and CDR2 is SVGIG (reference sequence). The CDR3 region is CAWSREMDRGRNYEQYF. The CDR3 coding sequence is TGTGCCTGGAGCAGGGAGATGGACAGGGGCCGAAACTACGAGCAGTACTTC.

V is TRBV19 and J is TRBJ2-7; possible D gene TRBD1, 5 bases. V shed 3 bases and J shed 2 bases, with 14 bases lying between them. Looked up from germline, CDR1 is LNHDA and CDR2 is SQIVND (reference sequence). The CDR3 loop spans 15 amino acids. The CDR3 nucleotides are TGTGCCAGTAGTATCTGGCAGGGCATACCCTACGAGCAGTACTTC. This sequence encodes CASSIWQGIPYEQYF. The full variable domain, rest sourced from reference TRBV19 and TRBJ2-7, is DGGITQSPKYLFRKEGQNVTLSCEQNLNHDAMYWYRQDPGQGLRLIYYSQIVNDFQKGDIAEGYSVSREKKESFPLTVTSAQKNPTAFYLCASSIWQGIPYEQYFGPGTRLTVT.

CDR3 DNA sequence: TGTGCCAGCAGTGTCAAGGTCAATGAGCAGTTCTTC. Protein sequence: CASSVKVNEQFF. The rearrangement joins TRBV25-1 to TRBJ2-1; the D is unclear. Per the germline V gene, CDR1 is MGHDK and CDR2 is SYGVNS. This CDR3 is built from 12 residues. The ends were cut back, 4 bases at V and 6 bases at J, with 7 bases in the middle. Full variable domain (missing parts from reference TRBV25-1 and TRBJ2-1): EADIYQTPRYLVIGTGKKITLECSQTMGHDKMYWYQQDPGMELHLIHYSYGVNSTEKGDLSSESTVSRIRTEHFPLTLESARPSHTSQYLCASSVKVNEQFFGPGTRLTVL.